What follows is one T cell receptor beta chain and its context. This entry comes from a study of T-cell memory formation after mild COVID-19. Study context: TCR clusters were mostly confined to one donor each.

Germline V lookup: CDR1 SQVTM, CDR2 ANQGSEA. The CDR3 sequence is 13 residues long. V gave up 4 bases and J gave up 1 base, with 11 bases separating them. TCRdb fed the 5' RACE reads into MiXCR, producing one record per CDR3 protein. The sample lists about 400,000 distinct CDR3 sequences; 20% to 30% were seen once. The sample comprised PBMCs or a T cell subset sorted from them (not recorded which). The gene calls are TRBV29-1 and TRBJ2-7; tentatively, D is TRBD1 (5 bases). This clonotype originated in an adult woman who had mild COVID-19 (a few samples of this study predate the infection). Cell type and time point are not known. CDR3 residues: CSVGNRRSYEQYF. The CDR3 coding sequence is TGCAGCGTTGGGAACAGGCGTTCCTACGAGCAGTACTTC.